This is a list of T cell receptor beta chains from one sample in a study of brain T cells in children with intractable seizures. Profiled with immunoSEQ multiplex PCR; TCRdb holds only in-frame clones, not every one. The sample gives about 64,000 clones, approximately 95% of which show up once; more than 0.3% is in the top ten. Sequenced material: peripheral blood, taken at surgery. The receptors stem from a boy in the first two years of life with focal cortical dysplasia and intractable seizures. CDR3s include the opening cysteine and the closing phenylalanine or tryptophan. Fields, in order: J gene, V gene, D gene, clone size, CDR3 DNA, CDR3 protein. The D gene is left open where the match is weak. Only part of the rows carry a size: once, few, many, or a class if the clone is expanded.

J gene: TRBJ2-3; V gene: TRBV2; D gene: TRBD2; clone size: NA; CDR3 DNA: TGTGCCAGCAGTACGCGGGGGACAGATACGCAGTATTTT; CDR3 protein: CASSTRGTDTQYF
J gene: TRBJ2-3; V gene: TRBV7-9; D gene: NA; clone size: NA; CDR3 DNA: TGTGCCAGCAGCTTCGAGCGGCATAGCACAGATACGCAGTATTTT; CDR3 protein: CASSFERHSTDTQYF
J gene: TRBJ2-7; V gene: TRBV3-1/TRBV3-2; D gene: TRBD2; clone size: NA; CDR3 DNA: TGTGCCAGCAGCCCCGGGGGGGCGGGCTACGAGCAGTACTTC; CDR3 protein: CASSPGGAGYEQYF
J gene: TRBJ2-3; V gene: TRBV19; D gene: TRBD2; clone size: NA; CDR3 DNA: TGTGCCAGTAGTGTCGGAGTAGGGCTAGCGGGAGGAGGGGATACGCAGTATTTT; CDR3 protein: CASSVGVGLAGGGDTQYF
J gene: TRBJ2-3; V gene: TRBV19; D gene: NA; clone size: NA; CDR3 DNA: TGTGCCAAGCCTCCGAGGGGGTTCCGCACAGATACGCAGTATTTT; CDR3 protein: CAKPPRGFRTDTQYF
J gene: TRBJ2-3; V gene: TRBV18; D gene: TRBD1; clone size: NA; CDR3 DNA: TGTGCCAGCTCACCGCCCAGGACAGGGGGCACAGATACGCAGTATTTT; CDR3 protein: CASSPPRTGGTDTQYF
J gene: TRBJ1-6; V gene: TRBV27; D gene: NA; clone size: NA; CDR3 DNA: TGTGCCAGCAGTGACAGGCTTCGGGGCTCACCCCTCCACTTT; CDR3 protein: CASSDRLRGSPLHF
J gene: TRBJ1-3; V gene: TRBV2; D gene: TRBD1; clone size: NA; CDR3 DNA: TGTGCCAGCAGTGAATCGACAGGGCGGGGAAACACCATATATTTT; CDR3 protein: CASSESTGRGNTIYF
J gene: TRBJ2-3; V gene: TRBV5-1; D gene: TRBD2; clone size: NA; CDR3 DNA: TGCGCCAGCAGCTCCAGACTAGCGGGGAGCACAGATACGCAGTATTTT; CDR3 protein: CASSSRLAGSTDTQYF
J gene: TRBJ2-1; V gene: TRBV9; D gene: TRBD1; clone size: NA; CDR3 DNA: TGTGCCAGCTCGGGACAGGGGGACTCCTACAATGAGCAGTTCTTC; CDR3 protein: CASSGQGDSYNEQFF
J gene: TRBJ2-7; V gene: TRBV5-1; D gene: NA; clone size: NA; CDR3 DNA: TGCGCCAGCAGCTTAGGAGGTTACGAGCAGTACTTC; CDR3 protein: CASSLGGYEQYF
J gene: TRBJ1-4; V gene: TRBV28; D gene: NA; clone size: NA; CDR3 DNA: TGTGCCAGCAGTTTACGTAGTGGAAATGAAAAACTGTTTTTT; CDR3 protein: CASSLRSGNEKLFF
J gene: TRBJ1-3; V gene: TRBV2; D gene: NA; clone size: NA; CDR3 DNA: TGTGCCAGCTCCTCGGGGGTACGGTACACCATATATTTT; CDR3 protein: CASSSGVRYTIYF
J gene: TRBJ2-1; V gene: TRBV14; D gene: NA; clone size: NA; CDR3 DNA: TGTGCCAGCAGCCAAGAAGGGTGGACACAGACGAAGACCGAGCAGTTCTTC; CDR3 protein: CASSQEGWTQTKTEQFF
J gene: TRBJ2-3; V gene: TRBV28; D gene: TRBD2; clone size: NA; CDR3 DNA: TGTGCCAGCAGTATTAGCGGGGACCACACAGATACGCAGTATTTT; CDR3 protein: CASSISGDHTDTQYF
J gene: TRBJ2-7; V gene: TRBV10-3; D gene: TRBD2; clone size: NA; CDR3 DNA: TGTGCCATCACCGAGGGGCGGGGGGACTACGAGCAGTACTTC; CDR3 protein: CAITEGRGDYEQYF
J gene: TRBJ2-7; V gene: TRBV23-1; D gene: NA; clone size: NA; CDR3 DNA: TGCGCCAGCAGTCAGTGGTTTGGATCGCCGCTCTCCTACGAGCAGTACTTC; CDR3 protein: CASSQWFGSPLSYEQYF
J gene: TRBJ2-1; V gene: TRBV29-1; D gene: TRBD2; clone size: NA; CDR3 DNA: TGCAGCGTAGATAGCGGGAGAGGCTACAATGAGCAGTTCTTC; CDR3 protein: CSVDSGRGYNEQFF
J gene: TRBJ2-4; V gene: TRBV28; D gene: NA; clone size: once; CDR3 DNA: TGTGCCAGCAGTTTTCAGGCAGGCAGTAAAAACATTCAGTACTTC; CDR3 protein: CASSFQAGSKNIQYF